Below, 9 T cell receptor beta chains from the same sample are listed, as sequenced in a study of Ad26.COV2.S vaccination and SARS-CoV-2 variants. This table comes from immunoSEQ multiplex PCR, and its TCRdb copy is limited to in-frame clones, with some not included. The sample shows over 450,000 clones, nearly 90% of them seen only once. Noted treatment: roughly 19 received Ad26.COV2.S at low or high dose, single or two shots; roughly five received placebo; per-sample allocation not given. It was on day 63 after the first vaccine or placebo injection that samples were taken. The material was peripheral blood, obtained in a trial of Ad26.COV2.S vaccine versus placebo. Receptors originate from a person between 18 and 59 years old who received the Ad26.COV2.S COVID-19 vaccine or a placebo.

The CDR3 reads CASSPPGGARGYTF. The CDR3 region has the DNA TGTGCCAGCTCACCACCGGGGGGGGCGCGAGGCTACACCTTC. The rearrangement joins TRBV18 to TRBJ1-2; possibly TRBD1 for D (6 bases). Germline lookup yields CDR1 KGHSH and CDR2 LQKENI. V was clipped by 0 bases and J by 8 bases, with 13 bases between them. CDR3 size: 14 residues.

This chain links TRBV5-6 with TRBJ1-2; D call uncertain. Germline CDR1 SGHDT, CDR2 YYEEEE. V shed 4 bases and J shed 0 bases, with 16 bases lying between them. The CDR3 totals 16 residues. The CDR3 DNA reads TGTGCCAGCAGCCTCCGCAACGGACCAACTAACTATGGCTACACCTTC. Protein: CASSLRNGPTNYGYTF.

A word on this clone: Other nucleotide sequences from this sample produce the same CDR3. The gene calls are TRBV5-6 and TRBJ2-2, with D unresolved. The CDR3 contains 14 residues. CDR1 is SGHDT, CDR2 YYEEEE, per germline. V was shortened by 0 bases and J by 1 base, with 4 bases between the two germline ends. The CDR3 DNA sequence: TGTGCCAGCAGCTTGGCGGGGAACACCGGGGAGCTGTTTTTT. Translated: CASSLAGNTGELFF.

The J gene is TRBJ1-1, the V gene TRBV5-1; TRBD1 aligns across 8 bases. The CDR3 has 14 residues. Unmatched junction bases numbered 9, after V lost 4 bases and J lost 7 bases. CDR1 and CDR2 from the germline V gene are SGHRS and YFSETQ. Here the CDR3 reads CASSGTGQASEAFF. The CDR3 DNA is TGCGCCAGCAGCGGGACGGGACAGGCGAGTGAAGCTTTCTTT.

This clone was counted only a few times. The gene calls are TRBV6-5 and TRBJ1-6; 9 bases agree with TRBD1. This CDR3 contains 15 residues. With V trimmed by 5 bases and J by 9 bases, 8 bases remained unmatched. Germline V lookup: CDR1 MNHEY, CDR2 SVGAGI. CDR3: CASSTSGTGTSPLHF. The CDR3 nucleotides are TGTGCCAGCAGTACATCCGGGACAGGGACTTCACCCCTCCACTTT.

This chain uses TRBV10-3 with TRBJ2-1, with D unresolved. Between the trimmed V and J ends, which lost 6 bases and 5 bases, there was a span of 14 bases. Germline V gives CDR1 ENHRY, CDR2 SYGVKD. This CDR3 contains 14 residues. CDR3 bases: TGTGCCATCAGACCCGGAACAGCTAACAATGAGCAGTTCTTC. Translated, it gives CAIRPGTANNEQFF.

The J gene is TRBJ1-1, the V gene TRBV27; 8 bases line up with TRBD1. The CDR3 is 14 amino acids. Trimming at V came to 7 bases and at J to 5 bases, leaving 9 bases not matched to a gene. Germline V lookup: CDR1 MNHEY, CDR2 SMNVEV (reference sequence). CDR3 DNA: TGTGCCAGCACCCCCGGACAGGGAGTAACTGAAGCTTTCTTT. It specifies CASTPGQGVTEAFF.

The genes are TRBV11-2 and TRBJ1-1; D not certain. The germline CDR1 and CDR2 sequences are SGHAT and FQNNGV. The CDR3 totals 13 residues. Trimming shortened V by 5 bases and J by 1 base, and 8 bases separated the two germline ends. CDR3 sequence reads: CASSDGPNTEAFF. DNA for the CDR3: TGTGCCAGCAGCGATGGGCCGAACACTGAAGCTTTCTTT.

This clone came up a few times. The CDR3: CASSYGQGTYGYTF. CDR3 coding DNA: TGTGCCAGCAGTTATGGACAGGGGACCTATGGCTACACCTTC. The rearrangement links TRBV6-5 to TRBJ1-2, with 9 bases aligning to TRBD1. The CDR3 loop spans 14 amino acids. Germline V gene data show CDR1 as MNHEY and CDR2 as SVGAGI. J gave up 4 bases and V 3 bases, and 3 bases lay outside the gene matches.